This T cell receptor beta chain was identified in a study of T-cell memory formation after mild COVID-19 listed by TCRdb under 2021. About the full investigation: TCR sequence clusters from the two donors were found to be largely donor specific. In two donors, T-cell clones that expanded and contracted after mild COVID-19 were followed by sequencing TCRalpha and TCRbeta repertoires longitudinally. Two young, previously healthy adult volunteers made up the cohort, one male and one female. Broad study findings and their caveats: SARS-CoV-2 specificity was not confirmed for the second-wave clones peaking on day 37. Some responding clones were found in pre-infection memory, which suggests that pre-existing cross-reactive memory T cells took part in the SARS-CoV-2 response. Only two mild cases were covered by the study, and larger cohorts that include severe cases with pre-infection samples were considered necessary. Contracting CD4+ clones were located mainly in the CM and EM memory subsets, whereas CD8+ clones were found to be enriched in EMRA. Clones that contracted from day 15 to 85 showed balanced CD4/CD8 phenotypes, whereas a second wave of clones that expanded from day 15 to 37 leaned towards CD4+.

Ficoll-Paque density gradient centrifugation was the method used to isolate PBMCs. Sequenced on an Illumina NovaSeq 6000. TCRalpha and TCRbeta cDNA libraries were constructed by 5'RACE with constant-segment primers, with sample barcodes and unique molecular identifiers being introduced. Trizol reagent was used to extract RNA from every sample. Library amplification was performed in two PCR steps, and a second sample barcode and Illumina TruSeq adapters were introduced in the second step. The libraries were sequenced on an Illumina NovaSeq using 2 x 150 bp paired-end reads. The authors' analysis ran thus. Demultiplexing of reads and collapsing into UMI-guided consensus sequences were performed with migec v1.2.7. Using mixcr v2.1.11, UMI consensuses were aligned to TRA and TRB V and J templates and then assembled into clonotypes. A clonotype was counted as expanded or contracted only when both edgeR and NoisET called the clonotype significant, with the noise models trained on biological replicates. edgeR calls used a false discovery rate-adjusted p below 0.01 and a log2 fold-change threshold of 1. As an exploratory analysis of dynamics, PCA with hierarchical clustering was applied to max-normalized trajectories of the 1000 most abundant clonotypes. The CD4 or CD8 phenotype of responding clones was assigned using the separately sequenced CD4+ and CD8+ repertoires. TCRdb redid the processing of the public reads, applying fastp at Q25 and MiXCR, and retained in-frame beta chains. Every distinct CDR3 protein forms one entry, paired with its most common genes and DNA. TCRdb's processing, not the study's, gives the V and J calls here. This sample is represented by some 250,000 distinct CDR3 sequences; approximately 9% of them were singletons. More than 20% of the sample comes from the top ten.

Of note for this clonotype: Its cognate antigen has yet to be identified. No base quality information exists; no much larger clone differs at one position.

V loses 4 bases of germline sequence and J loses 10 bases, and the interval between the two ends is 26 bases. The CDR3, cysteine through phenylalanine, is 17 amino acids long. This entry keeps only the CDR3 DNA: 51 bases, framed from base 1. CDR1 LGHNA and CDR2 YSLEER are derived from the germline V gene. The sequence joins TRBV4-3 to TRBJ2-4; the D gene is perhaps TRBD1, from 5 matching bases. The sequence was collected from a man aged 18-30 years who had mild COVID-19 (a few samples of this study predate the infection). The sample titles of this study are shuffled in the database, so cell type and time point are left out; the donor was told from shared clones. Source material: PBMCs or a T cell subset sorted from them (not recorded which). The sequenced DNA is TGCGCCAGCAGCCCGACAGATACCGCCCGAGCACGAGAGATTCAGTACTTC. Protein translation: CASSPTDTARAREIQYF.